This T cell receptor beta chain was profiled in a study of T-cell reconstitution after alpha-beta-depleted transplantation in children. The library targeted TCRbeta and was prepared with unique molecular identifiers. TCRdb re-called the PCR reads with MiXCR, one entry per CDR3 protein. The sample holds about 420,000 distinct CDR3 sequences, roughly 11% seen once. CDR1 is SQVTM and CDR2 is ANQGSEA in the germline V gene. Trimming left V 6 bases short and J 6 bases short, with 11 bases between. The CDR3 is 11 amino acids. This TCR was recovered from a human donor who donated a stem cell graft to a child with acute myeloid leukemia. The rearrangement links TRBV29-1 to TRBJ1-1; no reliable D call. The source material was PBMCs from the stem cell graft donor, sampled from the stem cell graft. The CDR3 DNA sequence: TGCAGCGTGCGGGGATTCCCTGAAGCTTTCTTT. This encodes CSVRGFPEAFF.